Listed here are 28 T cell receptor beta chains from one sample, sequenced in a study of T cells after yellow fever vaccination. TCRdb processed the 5' RACE reads anew with MiXCR; each CDR3 protein has one entry. The sample holds about 210,000 distinct CDR3 sequences, around 6.7% seen once. This specimen consisted of CD4+ T cells sorted from PBMCs, obtained on the day of the yellow fever booster vaccination. The receptors shown here come from a man between 25 and 39 years old who received the YFV17D yellow fever vaccine.

This clonotype was seen a single time. The germline gene is not matched at one end of the junction; a read error may be the cause. The J gene is TRBJ2-5, the V gene TRBV5-1, with D perhaps matching TRBD1 (5 bases). Germline CDR1 and CDR2: SGHRS and YFSETQ. The CDR3 totals 14 residues. The DNA for the CDR3 is TGCGCCAGCAGCTTGGATGGGGCTGGAGAGACCCGGTACTTC. It specifies CASSLDGAGETRYF.

This clonotype was observed a handful of times. One end of the junction does not line up with germline, which may come from a read error. This rearrangement joins TRBV20-1 to TRBJ2-7; 7 nucleotides line up with TRBD1. This CDR3 comprises 15 residues. From germline, CDR1 is DFQATT and CDR2 SNEGSKA (reference sequence). CDR3 DNA: TGCAGTGCGAGAGATGACAGGGTATGGACCTACGAGCAGTACTTC. It yields the protein CSARDDRVWTYEQYF.

The rearrangement links TRBV29-1 to TRBJ1-5, with D possibly being TRBD1 (5 bases). CDR1 and CDR2 from the germline V gene are SQVTM and ANQGSEA. The CDR3 extends over 14 amino acids. V dropped 6 bases and J dropped 5 bases, with 17 bases sitting between them. DNA of the CDR3: TGCAGCGTCCAGACGGGTCCGGGGCATCAGCCCCAGCATTTT. This gives the protein CSVQTGPGHQPQHF.

This clonotype was counted many times. The chain has TRBV14 and TRBJ2-3; 9 positions agree with TRBD1. With 7 bases clipped from V and 5 bases from J, the junction kept 7 bases outside the gene matches. The germline CDR1 and CDR2 sequences are SGHDN and FVKESK. This CDR3 contains 14 residues. CDR3 sequence: CASTTGGLRDTQYF. For the CDR3, the DNA is TGTGCCAGCACCACAGGGGGCCTGAGAGATACGCAGTATTTT.

This chain uses TRBV20-1 with TRBJ2-1, with 12 bases that match TRBD2. The CDR3 contains 15 residues. V lost 5 bases and J lost 6; bases outside the gene matches: 8. Germline CDR1 is DFQATT and CDR2 is SNEGSKA (reference sequence). CDR3 amino acids: CSALMLAGGSNEQFF. The DNA of the CDR3 is TGCAGTGCTCTTATGCTAGCGGGAGGGTCCAATGAGCAGTTCTTC.

In this sample, this clonotype turned up many times. The chain couples TRBV10-1 to TRBJ2-2; the D is unclear. V shed 0 bases and J shed 6 bases, with 5 bases lying between them. The CDR3 extends over 13 amino acids. Germline V gene lookup returns CDR1 WNHNN and CDR2 SYGVQD (reference sequence). CDR3 nucleotide sequence: TGCGCCAGCAGTGAGTCTGTCTCCGGGGAGCTGTTTTTT. This gives the protein CASSESVSGELFF.

This clonotype was counted between two and nine times. The chain is built from TRBV19 and TRBJ1-5, with a tentative D call TRBD1 (6 bases). This CDR3 region has 14 residues. Deletions cut 6 bases from V and 7 bases from J, with 16 bases between. Germline CDR1 and CDR2: LNHDA and SQIVND (reference sequence). CDR3 nucleotides: TGTGCCAGTAGGACCCAGGGGACGGAACAGCCCCAGCATTTT. Its translation: CASRTQGTEQPQHF. Full variable domain (missing parts from reference TRBV19 and TRBJ1-5): DGGITQSPKYLFRKEGQNVTLSCEQNLNHDAMYWYRQDPGQGLRLIYYSQIVNDFQKGDIAEGYSVSREKKESFPLTVTSAQKNPTAFYLCASRTQGTEQPQHFGDGTRLSIL.

Turning to this clonotype: A much larger clone is a single base away; this may be a read error. The chain couples TRBV7-2 to TRBJ2-1; D is unclear. The CDR3 loop spans 15 amino acids. From germline, CDR1 is SGHTA and CDR2 FQGNSA. CDR3 sequence: CASSFQAAAYNDQFF. The CDR3 coding sequence is TGTGCCAGCAGCTTTCAGGCCGCGGCCTACAATGATCAGTTCTTC.

This clonotype was observed a few times. The chain joins TRBV3-1 to TRBJ2-7; TRBD1 matches 7 bases. J lost 10 bases, V lost 6 bases, and 6 bases had no gene match. Germline V gene sequence: CDR1 LGHDT, CDR2 YNNKEL (reference sequence). The CDR3 runs to 11 residues. CDR3 region: CASRTGTDQYF. DNA for the CDR3: TGTGCCAGCAGGACGGGGACAGATCAGTACTTC.

This clonotype was observed many times. J is TRBJ2-2 and V is TRBV29-1, with TRBD1 identical over 12 bases. The germline CDR1 and CDR2 sequences are SQVTM and ANQGSEA. V dropped 4 bases and J dropped 6; count of bases not matched to a gene: 3. This CDR3 comprises 14 residues. The CDR3 bases are TGCAGCGTTGCGGGACAGGGGGCGTCCGGGGAGCTGTTTTTT. Its translation is CSVAGQGASGELFF.

This clonotype came up a few times. The gene calls are TRBV28 and TRBJ2-5; D call uncertain. V lost 6 bases and J 6 bases, leaving 17 bases between the germline ends. This CDR3 is 14 amino acids long. CDR1 and CDR2 from the germline V gene are MDHEN and SYDVKM. The CDR3 DNA is TGTGCCAGCAGCGTCAGCGACGGGCGACAGACCCAGTACTTC. Protein: CASSVSDGRQTQYF.

In its sample, this clonotype was seen a few times. The rearrangement links TRBV27 to TRBJ1-6; no definite D call. The germline V gene has CDR1 MNHEY and CDR2 SMNVEV (reference sequence). V lost 5 bases and J 6 bases, leaving 11 bases between the germline ends. This CDR3 is built from 14 residues. This chain's CDR3 is CASSGYPSNSPLHF. In nucleotides, the CDR3 is TGTGCCAGCAGTGGTTATCCCTCTAATTCACCCCTCCACTTT.

This clonotype has more than one count but fewer than ten. The rearrangement uses TRBV28 and TRBJ1-3; D gene unclear. This CDR3 is 15 amino acids long. CDR1 MDHEN and CDR2 SYDVKM come from the germline V gene. The ends were cut back, 7 bases at V and 2 bases at J, with 15 bases in the middle. The CDR3 protein is CASIPLGSPGNTIYF. CDR3 sequence (DNA): TGTGCCAGCATCCCCCTCGGCTCCCCTGGAAACACCATATATTTT.

This clonotype was found a few times. V and J are TRBV29-1 and TRBJ1-2; weak D call: TRBD1 (5 bases). This CDR3 comprises 16 residues. CDR1 is SQVTM, CDR2 ANQGSEA, per germline. Trimming took 4 bases from V and 2 from J, leaving 20 bases between them. In nucleotides, the CDR3 is TGCAGCGTTGTTGGGGGTCGTACTCTTCGAAACTATGGCTACACCTTC. Amino acids: CSVVGGRTLRNYGYTF.

This clonotype showed up many times. V is TRBV10-3 and J is TRBJ2-7; D not certain. The germline gives CDR1 ENHRY, CDR2 SYGVKD. Trimming took off 4 bases at V and 3 bases at J, with 10 bases between the two ends. The length of the CDR3 is 13 residues. This CDR3 reads CAISGQSDYEQYF. The CDR3 nucleotides are TGTGCCATCAGTGGTCAGTCCGACTACGAGCAGTACTTC.

V is TRBV5-1 and J is TRBJ2-3; D may be TRBD1 or TRBD2 (5 bases each). CDR1 is SGHRS, CDR2 YFSETQ, per germline. The CDR3 is 16 residues long. Trimming stripped 2 bases from V and 4 bases from J, with 17 bases between. CDR3 coding DNA: TGCGCCAGCAGCTTAGATTGGACCAGGGACCCAGATACGCAGTATTTT. Protein product: CASSLDWTRDPDTQYF.

This clonotype was observed many times. This chain uses TRBV4-3 with TRBJ2-2; the D gene is possibly TRBD2 (5 bases). The germline gives CDR1 LGHNA, CDR2 YSLEER. V was cut by 3 bases and J by 0 bases, with 11 bases left in between. There are 16 residues in the CDR3. The CDR3 sequence is CASSHWRVSNTGELFF. The CDR3 DNA reads TGCGCCAGCAGCCATTGGCGGGTGTCGAACACCGGGGAGCTGTTTTTT.

This clonotype was counted many times. This chain joins TRBV29-1 and TRBJ1-1, with TRBD1 as a possible D gene (5 bases). The germline V gene encodes CDR1 SQVTM and CDR2 ANQGSEA. V shed 5 bases and J shed 0 bases, with 13 bases lying between them. The CDR3 runs to 14 residues. CDR3 residues: CSVFGGSLNTEAFF. DNA of the CDR3: TGCAGCGTTTTTGGGGGGAGCTTGAACACTGAAGCTTTCTTT.

This clonotype has more than one count but fewer than ten. The chain links TRBV7-2 to TRBJ2-7; the D is unclear. The V end lost 1 base, the J end lost 1 base, and 11 bases lay between the germline ends. The CDR3 has 15 residues. Germline V CDR1 and CDR2: SGHTA, FQGNSA. The CDR3 spells CASSLVTGLSYEQYF. The CDR3 nucleotides read TGTGCCAGCAGCTTAGTAACGGGCCTATCCTACGAGCAGTACTTC.

This clonotype was counted at least ten times. This chain joins TRBV25-1 and TRBJ1-4; 7 bases match TRBD1. From germline, CDR1 is MGHDK and CDR2 SYGVNS. The CDR3 runs 16 residues. Germline trimming cut 7 bases from V and 8 bases from J; bases unmatched to any gene: 16. For the CDR3, the DNA is TGTGCCAGCACCCCGAAGGCCGACAGGGAAGTGGAAAAACTGTTTTTT. This sequence encodes CASTPKADREVEKLFF.

This clonotype was counted many times. The rearrangement links TRBV24-1 to TRBJ2-1; D is perhaps TRBD2 (5 bases). The V gene's germline CDR1 is KGHDR and CDR2 SFDVKD. V gave up 4 bases and J gave up 6 bases, with 9 bases separating them. The CDR3 has 13 residues. The CDR3 protein is CATSDPTSNEQFF. The CDR3 DNA follows: TGTGCCACCAGTGACCCTACTAGCAATGAGCAGTTCTTC.

The rearrangement joins TRBV2 to TRBJ2-2; D assignment may be TRBD1 or TRBD2 (6 bases each). Germline V gene lookup returns CDR1 SNHLY and CDR2 FYNNEI. V lost 8 bases and J 7 bases, leaving 20 bases between the germline ends. CDR3 length: 15 residues. In nucleotides, the CDR3 is TGTGCCAGCCTCCACGTCGGGGGCAGGGTCGGGGAGCTGTTTTTT. Protein sequence: CASLHVGGRVGELFF.

This clonotype was counted many times. The CDR3 region has the DNA TGTGCCAGCAGCCAACACCTCCGGCGGGAGTCCTACGAGCAGTACTTC. It is translated as CASSQHLRRESYEQYF. The gene calls are TRBV4-2 and TRBJ2-7; 7 bases line up with TRBD2. CDR3 length: 16 amino acids. Germline V gene data show CDR1 as LGHNA and CDR2 as YNFKEQ. Trimming at V came to 2 bases and at J to 1 base, leaving 8 bases not matched to a gene.

V gene TRBV30 combines with J gene TRBJ2-2; D assignment may be TRBD1 or TRBD2 (6 bases each). The CDR3 contains 13 residues. Germline V gives CDR1 GTSNPN, CDR2 SVGIG (reference sequence). V dropped 3 bases and J dropped 6 bases, with 11 bases sitting between them. The CDR3 loop reads CAWSARGAGELFF. The CDR3 DNA reads TGTGCCTGGAGCGCGAGGGGGGCCGGGGAGCTGTTTTTT.

This clonotype was recorded at least ten times. The J gene is TRBJ2-1, the V gene TRBV5-1; D perhaps matches TRBD1 (6 bases). Germline V CDR1 and CDR2: SGHRS, YFSETQ. Trimming left V 2 bases short and J 6 bases short, with 12 bases between. The length of the CDR3 is 14 residues. The DNA of the CDR3 is TGCGCCAGCAGCTTCCAGAAAGGGGGCAATGAGCAGTTCTTC. Translation: CASSFQKGGNEQFF.

CDR3 residues: CSASSNEQFF. CDR3 in DNA: TGCAGTGCTAGTAGCAATGAGCAGTTCTTC. V gene TRBV20-1 combines with J gene TRBJ2-1; no definite D call. V was shortened by 3 bases and J by 6 bases, with 3 bases between the two germline ends. The CDR3 totals 10 residues. From germline, CDR1 is DFQATT and CDR2 SNEGSKA (reference sequence).

The sample holds a few counts of this clonotype. The V gene is TRBV3-1, the J gene TRBJ1-5; possibly TRBD1 for D (6 bases). This CDR3 is 14 amino acids long. Germline loops: CDR1 LGHDT, CDR2 YNNKEL (reference sequence). The V and J ends lost 5 bases and 1 base respectively, with 9 bases between them. CDR3: CASSYGTSNQPQHF. The CDR3 DNA follows: TGTGCCAGCAGCTATGGGACAAGCAATCAGCCCCAGCATTTT.

This chain connects TRBV12-3 or TRBV12-4 to TRBJ2-2; 8 bases match TRBD2. CDR3 length: 16 amino acids. The J segment lost 2 bases and the V segment lost 6 bases, leaving 8 bases of the junction unmatched. CDR3 sequence: CASRPTGLGNTGELFF. DNA of the CDR3: TGTGCCAGCAGACCCACGGGACTAGGAAACACCGGGGAGCTGTTTTTT.